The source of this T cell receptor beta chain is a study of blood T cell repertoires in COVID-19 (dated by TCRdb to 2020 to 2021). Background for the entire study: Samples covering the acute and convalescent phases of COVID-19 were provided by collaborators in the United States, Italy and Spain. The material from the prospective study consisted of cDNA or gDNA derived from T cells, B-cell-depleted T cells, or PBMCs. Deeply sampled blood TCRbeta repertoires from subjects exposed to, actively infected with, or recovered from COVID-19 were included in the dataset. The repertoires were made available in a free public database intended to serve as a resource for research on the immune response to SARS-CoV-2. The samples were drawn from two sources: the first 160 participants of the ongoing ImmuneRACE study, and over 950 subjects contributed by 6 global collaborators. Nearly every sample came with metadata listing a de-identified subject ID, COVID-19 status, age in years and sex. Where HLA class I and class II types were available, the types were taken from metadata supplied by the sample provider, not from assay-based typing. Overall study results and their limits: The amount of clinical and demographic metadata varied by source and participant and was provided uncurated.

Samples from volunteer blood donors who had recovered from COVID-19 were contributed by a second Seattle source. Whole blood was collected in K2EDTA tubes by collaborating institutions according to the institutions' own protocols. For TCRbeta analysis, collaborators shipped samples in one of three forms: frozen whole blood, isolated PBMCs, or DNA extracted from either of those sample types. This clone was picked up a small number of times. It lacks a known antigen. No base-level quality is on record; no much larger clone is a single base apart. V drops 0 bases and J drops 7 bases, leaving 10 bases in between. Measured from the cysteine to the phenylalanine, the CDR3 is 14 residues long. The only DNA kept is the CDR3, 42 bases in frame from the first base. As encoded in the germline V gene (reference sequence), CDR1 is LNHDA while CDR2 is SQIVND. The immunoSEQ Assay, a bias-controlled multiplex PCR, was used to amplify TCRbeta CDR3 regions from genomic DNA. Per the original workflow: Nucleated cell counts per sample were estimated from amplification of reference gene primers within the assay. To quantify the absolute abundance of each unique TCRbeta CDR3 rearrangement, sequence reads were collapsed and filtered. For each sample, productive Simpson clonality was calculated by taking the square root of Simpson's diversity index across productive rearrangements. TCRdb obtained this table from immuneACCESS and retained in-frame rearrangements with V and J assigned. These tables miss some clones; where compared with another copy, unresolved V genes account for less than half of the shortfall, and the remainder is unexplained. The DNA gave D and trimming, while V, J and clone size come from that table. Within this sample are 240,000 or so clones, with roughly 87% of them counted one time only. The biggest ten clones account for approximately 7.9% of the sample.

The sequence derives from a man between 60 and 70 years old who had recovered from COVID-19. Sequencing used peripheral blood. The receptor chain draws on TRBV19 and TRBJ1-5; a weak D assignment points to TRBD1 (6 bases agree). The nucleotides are TGTGCCAGTAGTATAGATACAGGGCGCCAGCCCCAGCATTTT. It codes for CASSIDTGRQPQHF.